This T cell receptor beta chain was sequenced for a study of PD-1 blockade in classical Hodgkin lymphoma. Sample time point: cycle 4 day 1 (C4D1), after less than seven weeks of nivolumab. Each and every patient relapsed after autologous stem cell transplantation, and patients got differing brentuximab vedotin exposure. For this clone: Its specificity is unknown.

Study-level results: There was a significant rise in CD4+ TCR diversity by C4D1, with no such rise for CD8+. Diversity similar to that of newly diagnosed patients was seen at baseline in complete responders.

Method: immunoSEQ multiplex PCR; TCRdb's copy keeps in-frame clones and lacks some. The sample has roughly 86,000 clones; around 80% are singletons. Trimming cost V 6 bases and J 5 bases, with 14 bases left between them. In germline, CDR1 is SNHLY, CDR2 FYNNEI. This CDR3 contains 13 residues. This material consisted of peripheral blood mononuclear cells (PBMCs), taken before the fourth cycle of nivolumab. This chain connects TRBV2 to TRBJ2-7; the D gene is possibly TRBD1 (6 bases). The sequence came from a human donor with classical Hodgkin lymphoma. The CDR3 DNA sequence: TGTGCCAGCAGCGTCACAGGGTGGGACGAGCAGTACTTC. Protein: CASSVTGWDEQYF.